Listed below are T cell receptor beta chains from one sample, sequenced in a study of blood T cell repertoires in COVID-19. Generated by immunoSEQ multiplex PCR, the TCRdb table keeps only in-frame clones and is missing some. Of approximately 250,000 clones listed, approximately 88% are singletons. The sequencing sample was made of PBMCs or T cells enriched from blood (not recorded which). These receptors all stem from a woman between 40 and 55 years old with acute COVID-19. CDR3s include the opening cysteine and the closing phenylalanine or tryptophan. A D gene is named only where the DNA matches it firmly. Expanded clones get a size class; other rows say once, few or many, or leave the size out.

>TRBV5-4|-|-|TRBJ1-6
CASSLAQNNSPLHF
TGTGCCAGCAGCTTGGCCCAGAATAATTCACCCCTCCACTTT
>TRBV7-3|once|-|TRBJ1-6
CASSLKHSWNSPLHF
TGTGCCAGCAGCTTAAAGCACAGTTGGAATTCACCCCTCCACTTT
>TRBV9|-|-|TRBJ2-1
CASSVTATYNEQFF
TGTGCCAGCAGCGTGACTGCCACCTACAATGAGCAGTTCTTC
>TRBV3-1/TRBV3-2|-|-|TRBJ1-5
CASSQDPGSNQPQHF
TGTGCCAGCAGCCAAGATCCGGGTAGCAATCAGCCCCAGCATTTT
>TRBV6-5|-|-|TRBJ1-2
CASNKQTNYGYTF
TGTGCCAGCAATAAACAGACTAACTATGGCTACACCTTC
>TRBV15|-|TRBD1|TRBJ1-1
CATSRAFRQGIMNTEAFF
TGTGCCACCAGCAGAGCCTTTCGACAGGGAATTATGAACACTGAAGCTTTCTTT
>TRBV10-3|-|-|TRBJ1-2
CAISKPEANYGYTF
TGTGCCATCAGTAAACCAGAAGCTAACTATGGCTACACCTTC
>TRBV28|-|-|TRBJ1-2
CASSTRGDLGIGGYTF
TGTGCCAGCAGTACCAGGGGAGACCTCGGGATCGGTGGCTACACCTTC
>TRBV15|-|-|TRBJ2-5
CAIKSEATYQETQYF
TGTGCCATCAAATCGGAGGCCACCTACCAAGAGACCCAGTACTTC
>TRBV2|-|-|TRBJ1-1
CASTTDSFEAFF
TGTGCCAGCACCACGGACAGTTTTGAAGCTTTCTTT
>TRBV28|-|-|TRBJ2-1
CASSRSGIFVYNEQFF
TGTGCCAGCAGTCGGTCAGGGATCTTCGTCTACAATGAGCAGTTCTTC
>TRBV6-6|-|TRBD2|TRBJ2-5
CASSYTGGTSGSMGETQYF
TGTGCCAGCAGCTACACAGGGGGGACTAGCGGGAGTATGGGAGAGACCCAGTACTTC
>TRBV28|-|-|TRBJ1-5
CASSFAGPQPQHF
TGTGCCAGCAGTTTTGCAGGGCCACAGCCCCAGCATTTT
>TRBV7-3|-|-|TRBJ2-7
CASSSGQLYEQYF
TGTGCCAGCAGCTCCGGACAGCTCTACGAGCAGTACTTC
>TRBV14|few|TRBD1|TRBJ1-2
CASSQGTGGYGYTF
TGTGCCAGCAGCCAAGGAACAGGGGGGTATGGCTACACCTTC
>TRBV7-9|-|-|TRBJ2-1
CASTEFNFNEQFF
TGTGCCAGCACGGAGTTTAACTTCAATGAGCAGTTCTTC
>TRBV11-3|-|-|TRBJ2-3
CASSLYGTGGTDTQYF
TGTGCCAGCAGCTTATATGGGACGGGAGGCACAGATACGCAGTATTTT
>TRBV5-1|-|TRBD1|TRBJ2-2
CASSPPGQGNTGELFF
TGCGCCAGCAGCCCGCCGGGACAGGGTAACACCGGGGAGCTGTTTTTT
>TRBV5-1|-|TRBD1|TRBJ1-6
CASSLEQGASPLHF
TGCGCCAGCAGCCTGGAACAGGGGGCTTCACCCCTCCACTTT
>TRBV27|-|-|TRBJ1-5
CASSRWAGAEGQPQHF
TGTGCCAGCAGCCGATGGGCCGGGGCGGAGGGTCAGCCCCAGCATTTT
>TRBV24-1|-|-|TRBJ2-7
CATSDNHRDEQYF
TGTGCCACCAGTGACAACCATCGGGACGAGCAGTACTTC
>TRBV3-1/TRBV3-2|-|TRBD1|TRBJ1-2
CASSPGQGPSRYTF
TGTGCCAGCAGCCCGGGACAGGGGCCCTCTCGCTACACCTTC
>TRBV18|-|-|TRBJ1-1
CASSPSTENTEAFF
TGTGCCAGCTCACCGTCGACAGAGAACACTGAAGCTTTCTTT
>TRBV27|-|-|TRBJ1-1
CASSFRVNTEAFF
TGTGCCAGCAGTTTCAGGGTGAACACTGAAGCTTTCTTT